This T cell receptor (beta chain) was documented in a study of blood T cell repertoires in COVID-19. Overall study: Acute and convalescent COVID-19 samples came from the United States, Italy and Spain. Nucleic acid was either cDNA or gDNA, and it came from T cells, B-cell-depleted T cells, or PBMCs.

In the source study's methods: Nucleated cell number was recorded as an estimate derived from reference gene primer amplification. Produced via immunoSEQ multiplex PCR; TCRdb's table is partial and in-frame only. V and J calls and clone size are given by that table; D and trimming were obtained from the DNA. This table has about 290,000 clones, around four fifths appearing once. The TCR was taken from a woman aged 45-59 years with active or convalescent COVID-19. The sample was peripheral blood.

CDR3 sequence reads: CASRELAGRYEQYF. The CDR3 coding sequence is TGCGCCAGCAGAGAACTAGCGGGCCGCTACGAGCAGTACTTC. This chain links TRBV10-2 with TRBJ2-7, with 9 bases matching TRBD2. The CDR3 has 14 residues. Losses at the gene ends were 6 bases for V and 3 bases for J; bases not matched to a gene: 6. CDR1 is WSHSY, CDR2 SAAADI, per germline.